This note documents a single T cell receptor (beta chain) sequence. This entry comes from a study of T cell responses to AZD1222 COVID-19 vaccine. Sequenced by immunoSEQ multiplex PCR; TCRdb stores in-frame clones only, minus some. The sample lists around 140,000 clones, about 93% occurring once. This CDR3 has 12 amino acids. Looked up from germline, CDR1 is SGHRS and CDR2 is YFSETQ. Germline trimming cut 4 bases from V and 5 bases from J; bases unmatched to any gene: 3. The J gene is TRBJ2-7, the V gene TRBV5-1; 7 bases match TRBD1. The specimen was peripheral blood, collected 28 days after the second AZD1222 dose. This TCR was recovered from an adult who received the AZD1222 COVID-19 vaccine. Here the CDR3 DNA reads TGCGCCAGCAGCACCCAGGGGGACGAGCAGTACTTC. Protein product: CASSTQGDEQYF.